This T cell receptor beta chain appears in the sequencing data of a study of vaccination effects on CD4 cells after COVID-19. Using immunoSEQ multiplex PCR, the repertoire was profiled, and TCRdb retains in-frame clones only, with some absent. Found here are about 21,000 clones, roughly two thirds of them singletons; the top ten hold 20% to 30%. Germline V gives CDR1 SGHVS, CDR2 FQNEAQ. The length of the CDR3 is 14 residues. V was trimmed by 8 bases and J by 2 bases, leaving 15 bases between them. Expansion with viral peptide pools was applied to antigen-specific CD4+ T cells by the ViraFEST assay prior to sequencing. At the end of nine to ten days of culture, CD4+ T cells were isolated. Vaccine recipients had no previous SARS-CoV-2 infection; their nucleocapsid antibodies were negative. Points from the study as a whole: Late post-vaccination samples showed marked contraction of infection- and vaccine-induced clones.

This clone was counted once. Its antigen is currently unknown. The sequencing used CD4+ T cells from PBMCs cultured with HCoV-NL63 spike peptides, collected before COVID-19 vaccination. The rearrangement links TRBV7-8 to TRBJ1-2, with TRBD1 as a possible D gene (6 bases). The clonotype originates from a human donor who received a COVID-19 vaccine. The CDR3, as DNA: TGTGCCAGCGGGTTAGGGGGGAGAAACTATGGCTACACCTTC. As protein: CASGLGGRNYGYTF.